One and the same sample provided the 27 T cell receptor beta chains below, sequenced in a study of human T cells and chemical hapten exposure. TCRdb reprocessed the RACE reads with MiXCR, giving one entry per CDR3 protein. The table has over 60,000 distinct CDR3 sequences, 10% seen once. The time point here: patch test 2, 6 weeks after DPC sensitization. Treatment given: therapeutic diphenylcyclopropenone sensitization with weekly scalp DPC. Material: whole blood, obtained in connection with sensitization to the hapten diphenylcyclopropenone (DPC). Receptors originate from a woman between 50 and 59 years old with alopecia areata. Some clones in this sample may be carry-over from other donors' samples.

This clonotype was seen ten or more times. The chain has TRBV10-3 and TRBJ2-3; no clear D gene. CDR1 is ENHRY, CDR2 SYGVKD, per germline. Trimming took off 2 bases at V and 4 bases at J, with 1 base between the two ends. The CDR3 contains 11 residues. CDR3 region: CAISEADTQYF. The DNA for the CDR3 is TGTGCCATCAGTGAGGCAGATACGCAGTATTTT.

This clonotype showed up just a few times. The rearrangement joins TRBV19 to TRBJ1-6, with D perhaps matching TRBD1 (6 bases). Germline assignment: CDR1 LNHDA and CDR2 SQIVND (reference sequence). Trimming cost V 6 bases and J 8 bases, with 11 bases left between them. This CDR3 has 13 amino acids. CDR3 amino acids: CASSRSGDSPLHF. The CDR3 bases are TGTGCCAGTAGCCGATCAGGGGATTCACCCCTCCACTTT.

This chain joins TRBV7-2 and TRBJ2-3; tentatively, D is TRBD2 (5 bases). From germline, CDR1 is SGHTA and CDR2 FQGNSA. The CDR3 spans 16 residues. Trimming stripped 6 bases from V and 2 bases from J, with 18 bases between. CDR3 coding DNA: TGTGCCAGCAGTTTCCAAGCGGAGATAACCACAGATACGCAGTATTTT. As protein: CASSFQAEITTDTQYF.

Only a few counts were recorded for this clonotype. V and J are TRBV3-1 and TRBJ1-1; D gene ambiguous. The CDR3 totals 14 residues. The V and J ends lost 2 bases and 3 bases respectively, with 10 bases between them. Germline V CDR1 and CDR2: LGHDT, YNNKEL (reference sequence). CDR3: CASSQRGPYTEAFF. The DNA for the CDR3 is TGTGCCAGCAGCCAACGAGGGCCTTACACTGAAGCTTTCTTT.

This clonotype appeared a few times. The rearrangement joins TRBV6-6 to TRBJ1-6; 10 nucleotides line up with TRBD1. V was clipped by 8 bases and J by 10 bases; unmatched bases: 2. Germline CDR1 MNHNY, CDR2 SVGAGI (reference sequence). The CDR3 length is 12 residues. CDR3 in DNA: TGTGCCAGCGGGACAGGGGAATCACCCCTCCACTTT. This translates into CASGTGESPLHF.

This clonotype occurred many times. The J gene is TRBJ2-1, the V gene TRBV20-1, with TRBD2 matching over 11 bases. V was clipped by 6 bases and J by 3 bases; unmatched bases: 7. Germline CDR1 DFQATT, CDR2 SNEGSKA (reference sequence). The CDR3 has 15 amino acids. CDR3 sequence: CSAPVAGGDYNEQFF. In DNA form, the CDR3 reads TGCAGTGCCCCTGTAGCGGGAGGGGACTACAATGAGCAGTTCTTC.

In its sample, this clonotype was seen a few times. The rearrangement uses TRBV18 and TRBJ2-7; TRBD1 matches 10 bases. The V segment lost 4 bases and the J segment 6 bases; nucleotides outside the gene matches: 9. Germline CDR1 reads KGHSH; CDR2 reads LQKENI. The CDR3 sequence is 15 residues long. CDR3 nucleotide sequence: TGTGCCAGCTCACGAACCGGGACAGGGGTTGTCGAGCAGTACTTC. Its translation: CASSRTGTGVVEQYF. Complete variable domain (other parts from reference TRBV18 and TRBJ2-7): NAGVMQNPRHLVRRRGQEARLRCSPMKGHSHVYWYRQLPEEGLKFMVYLQKENIIDESGMPKERFSAEFPKEGPSILRIQQVVRGDSAAYFCASSRTGTGVVEQYFGPGTRLTVT.

Here the CDR3 reads CASSPAGRGRYSYEQYF. In nucleotides, the CDR3 is TGTGCCAGCAGCCCCGCCGGGCGGGGTAGATATTCCTACGAGCAGTACTTC. V is TRBV11-1 and J is TRBJ2-7, with a tentative D call TRBD2 (6 bases). The CDR3 loop spans 17 amino acids. CDR1 and CDR2 from the germline V gene are SGHAT and FQDESV (reference sequence). Trimming shortened V by 5 bases and J by 1 base, and 21 bases separated the two germline ends.

In its sample, this clonotype was seen many times. CDR3 DNA: TGTGCCAGCAGTTTAACAGGGACCCTAGCCAAAAACATTCAGTACTTC. Its translation is CASSLTGTLAKNIQYF. The V gene is TRBV12-3 or TRBV12-4, the J gene TRBJ2-4; maybe TRBD1 (6 bases). Trimming took off 2 bases at V and 0 bases at J, with 11 bases between the two ends. This CDR3 contains 16 residues.

This clonotype was seen a handful of times. The genes are TRBV28 and TRBJ2-7; 7 bases agree with TRBD1. V shed 3 bases and J 3 bases; nucleotides not matched to a gene: 5. The CDR3 spans 14 residues. Germline lookup yields CDR1 MDHEN and CDR2 SYDVKM. This CDR3 is CASSFGQGVYEQYF. DNA of the CDR3: TGTGCCAGCAGTTTCGGGCAGGGGGTCTACGAGCAGTACTTC.

This clonotype occurred many times. The J gene is TRBJ1-5, the V gene TRBV19, with 7 bases fitting TRBD1. The CDR3 totals 13 residues. J lost 7 bases, V lost 5 bases, and 5 bases had no gene match. CDR1 LNHDA and CDR2 SQIVND come from the germline V gene (reference sequence). In DNA, the CDR3 is TGTGCCAGTAGTGCCGACAGGGTCCAGCCCCAGCATTTT. As protein: CASSADRVQPQHF.

Many counts were recorded for this clonotype. The chain combines TRBV29-1 with TRBJ2-6, with D perhaps TRBD2 (6 bases). This CDR3 has 14 amino acids. Per the germline V gene, CDR1 is SQVTM and CDR2 is ANQGSEA. V lost 2 bases, J lost 2 bases, and 7 bases lay in between. The CDR3 DNA sequence: TGCAGCGTTGAATCGGGGGCTGGGGCCAACGTCCTGACTTTC. Residues: CSVESGAGANVLTF.

This clonotype was counted many times. The chain couples TRBV12-3 or TRBV12-4 to TRBJ1-3; D gene uncertain. There are 13 residues in the CDR3. Trimming shortened V by 7 bases and J by 3 bases, and 10 bases separated the two germline ends. CDR3 sequence reads: CASIPSNGNTIYF. The CDR3 region has the DNA TGTGCCAGCATTCCGTCCAATGGAAACACCATATATTTT.

This clonotype was found a few times. The chain links TRBV20-1 to TRBJ2-7; D possibly corresponds to TRBD2 (6 bases). The germline V gene encodes CDR1 DFQATT and CDR2 SNEGSKA (reference sequence). Trimming removed 6 bases from V and 6 bases from J, with 15 bases in between. CDR3 length: 12 amino acids. The CDR3 DNA reads TGCAGTGCCTCCCTGGGACTTGGCGAGCAGTACTTC. Amino acid sequence: CSASLGLGEQYF.

This clonotype was seen many times. The V call is TRBV7-6, the J call TRBJ1-6; tentative D call: TRBD1 (5 bases). Per the germline V gene, CDR1 is SGHVS and CDR2 is FNYEAQ. The CDR3 contains 16 residues. Deletions cut 1 base from V and 8 bases from J, with 15 bases between. The CDR3 loop reads CASSLDGAGGYSPLHF. CDR3 nucleotide sequence: TGTGCCAGCAGCTTAGACGGGGCTGGGGGATATTCACCCCTCCACTTT.

This clonotype has only a few counts. The rearrangement uses TRBV7-9 and TRBJ2-7, with D possibly matching TRBD1 (6 bases). V dropped 2 bases and J dropped 3 bases, with 11 bases sitting between them. Germline V gene sequence: CDR1 SEHNR, CDR2 FQNEAQ (reference sequence). The CDR3 contains 14 residues. The CDR3 protein is CASSLLTGNYEQYF. The CDR3 region has the DNA TGTGCCAGCAGCTTACTCACAGGGAACTACGAGCAGTACTTC. The whole variable domain, remainder taken from reference TRBV7-9 and TRBJ2-7, is DTGVSQNPRHKITKRGQNVTFRCDPISEHNRLYWYRQTLGQGPEFLTYFQNEAQLEKSRLLSDRFSAERPKGSFSTLEIQRTEQGDSAMYLCASSLLTGNYEQYFGPGTRLTVT.

Many counts were recorded for this clonotype. The chain uses TRBV19 and TRBJ2-3; D is ambiguous. The ends were cut back, 6 bases at V and 1 base at J, with 11 bases in the middle. Per germline, CDR1 LNHDA and CDR2 SQIVND (reference sequence). The length of the CDR3 is 14 residues. Here the CDR3 reads CASSVGGGTDTQYF. CDR3 sequence (DNA): TGTGCCAGTAGCGTGGGCGGCGGCACAGATACGCAGTATTTT.

This clonotype was counted between two and nine times. DNA of the CDR3: TGTGCCAGCAGCCAAGAAGCGGGAGGGTCCAGCGAGCAGTACTTC. It translates to CASSQEAGGSSEQYF. The V call is TRBV14, the J call TRBJ2-7; 10 bases line up with TRBD2. The CDR3 totals 15 residues. V was pared by 0 bases and J by 6 bases, with 5 bases of the junction left unmatched. The germline gives CDR1 SGHDN, CDR2 FVKESK.

In this sample, this clonotype turned up many times. The chain recombines TRBV30 with TRBJ1-2; the D is unclear. The CDR3 is made up of 15 amino acids. The germline CDR1 and CDR2 sequences are GTSNPN and SVGIG (reference sequence). Deletions cut 7 bases from V and 7 bases from J, with 25 bases between. The CDR3 coding sequence is TGTGCCTCACGGCTGGCTCCTCAGAAGGACGGTGGCTACACCTTC. Translating it yields CASRLAPQKDGGYTF.

This clonotype has ten or more counts. The genes are TRBV19 and TRBJ1-4; 7 bases are shared with TRBD1. The CDR3 has 15 residues. From germline, CDR1 is LNHDA and CDR2 SQIVND (reference sequence). V was pared by 4 bases and J by 7 bases, with 9 bases of the junction left unmatched. The CDR3 loop reads CASSTNRGIIEKLFF. The CDR3 DNA sequence: TGTGCCAGTAGTACAAACAGGGGCATCATTGAAAAACTGTTTTTT.

This sequence joins TRBV18 and TRBJ1-1; 9 bases line up with TRBD1. This CDR3 contains 17 residues. V lost 3 bases and J lost 4; bases outside the gene matches: 12. Germline lookup yields CDR1 KGHSH and CDR2 LQKENI. In DNA, the CDR3 is TGTGCCAGCTCACCCCTGACCGGGACAGGGTTGGGCACTGAAGCTTTCTTT. Translation: CASSPLTGTGLGTEAFF.

The chain is built from TRBV27 and TRBJ1-2; D is ambiguous. The germline CDR1 and CDR2 sequences are MNHEY and SMNVEV (reference sequence). V gave up 6 bases and J gave up 0 bases, with 8 bases separating them. CDR3 length: 13 amino acids. CDR3 nucleotide sequence: TGTGCCAGCAGCGAGGGCCCTAACTATGGCTACACCTTC. Translation gives CASSEGPNYGYTF.

The chain employs TRBV4-1 and TRBJ1-2; no firm D call. Trimming removed 0 bases at V and 4 bases at J, with 15 bases between. CDR1 and CDR2 from the germline V gene are MGHRA and YSYEKL. The CDR3 covers 16 residues. CDR3 nucleotides: TGCGCCAGCAGCCAAGATAGGCAGCGCATCTTCTATGGCTACACCTTC. Protein sequence: CASSQDRQRIFYGYTF.

This clonotype was detected many times. The chain couples TRBV4-1 to TRBJ1-1; the match to TRBD1 covers 10 bases. The germline CDR1 and CDR2 sequences are MGHRA and YSYEKL. The CDR3 has 15 residues. With V trimmed by 8 bases and J by 4 bases, 10 bases remained unmatched. In DNA, the CDR3 is TGCGCCAGCGGAGACAGGGGGCTTCGCGGCACTGAAGCTTTCTTT. It encodes CASGDRGLRGTEAFF.

This clonotype was detected ten times or more. The gene calls are TRBV2 and TRBJ1-5; 9 positions match TRBD1. The CDR3 runs to 19 residues. The germline gives CDR1 SNHLY, CDR2 FYNNEI. J gave up 0 bases and V 5 bases, and 14 bases lay outside the gene matches. CDR3 residues: CASSRGGTGMSVSNQPQHF. The CDR3 coding sequence is TGTGCCAGCAGTCGAGGGGGGACAGGGATGAGTGTTAGCAATCAGCCCCAGCATTTT.

The chain uses TRBV18 and TRBJ1-1; possible D gene TRBD1, 5 bases. V gave up 0 bases and J gave up 1 base, with 9 bases separating them. This CDR3 has 15 amino acids. Germline V gene sequence: CDR1 KGHSH, CDR2 LQKENI. CDR3 loop: CASSPPGRRNTEAFF. For the CDR3, the DNA is TGTGCCAGCTCACCACCGGGACGGAGGAACACTGAAGCTTTCTTT.

This clonotype was observed a few times. The J gene is TRBJ1-5, the V gene TRBV7-8, with TRBD1 matching 9 bases. The CDR3 loop spans 16 amino acids. V gave up 5 bases and J gave up 5 bases; unmatched junction bases: 10. In germline, CDR1 is SGHVS, CDR2 FQNEAQ. CDR3 residues: CASSRDRAGSDQPQHF. CDR3 DNA sequence: TGTGCCAGCAGCCGGGACAGGGCCGGTTCTGATCAGCCCCAGCATTTT.